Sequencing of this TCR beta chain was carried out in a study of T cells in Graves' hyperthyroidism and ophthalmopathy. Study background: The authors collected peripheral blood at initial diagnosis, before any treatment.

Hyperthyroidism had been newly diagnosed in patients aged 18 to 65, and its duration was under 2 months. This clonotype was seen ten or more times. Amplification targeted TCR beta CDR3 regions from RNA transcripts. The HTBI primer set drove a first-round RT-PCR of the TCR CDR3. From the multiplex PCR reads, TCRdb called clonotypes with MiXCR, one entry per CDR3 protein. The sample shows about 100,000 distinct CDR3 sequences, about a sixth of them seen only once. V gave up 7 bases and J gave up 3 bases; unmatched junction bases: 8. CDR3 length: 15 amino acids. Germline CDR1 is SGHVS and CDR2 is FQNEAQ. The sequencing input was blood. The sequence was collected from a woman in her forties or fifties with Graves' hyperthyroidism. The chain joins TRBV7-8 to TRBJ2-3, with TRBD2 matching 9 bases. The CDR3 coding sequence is TGTGCCAGCACCGCGGGAGCGGGAGGAACAGATACGCAGTATTTT. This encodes CASTAGAGGTDTQYF. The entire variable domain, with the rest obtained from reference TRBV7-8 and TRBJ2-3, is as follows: GAGVSQSPRYKVAKRGQDVALRCDPISGHVSLFWYQQALGQGPEFLTYFQNEAQLDKSGLPSDRFFAERPEGSVSTLKIQRTQQEDSAVYLCASTAGAGGTDTQYFGPGTRLTVL.